This T cell receptor beta chain stems from a study of shared clonotypes between healthy human individuals. On the study more broadly: Each donor's CD4 naive and CD4 memory cells filled three plates apiece, CD8 naive two, and CD8 memory one.

Findings and caveats of the study: Estimated richness was generally greater in naive than memory subsets. Among donors, clonotype sharing was expected to be affected by sequencing depth.

With respect to this clone: Its antigen remains unidentified.

CDR3 length: 15 amino acids. After removal of 8 bases from V and 4 bases from J, the junction contained 7 bases not matched to a gene. From germline, CDR1 is SEHNR and CDR2 FQNEAQ (reference sequence). Assay used: immunoSEQ multiplex PCR; TCRdb lists only in-frame clones, some missing. The sample has some 2.4 million clones, over 85% seen once; the top ten hold approximately 0.37%. The chain employs TRBV7-9 and TRBJ2-1, with 11 bases aligning to TRBD2. Sequencing was performed on naive CD4+ T cells from PBMCs. Noted subset: CD45RA+ positively selected. The source is a man aged 18 to 35 in good health. Some clones in this sample may be carry-over from other donors' samples. The CDR3 region has the DNA TGTGCCAGCGTTACCGGGACTAGCGGTTACAATGAGCAGTTCTTC. Protein sequence: CASVTGTSGYNEQFF.